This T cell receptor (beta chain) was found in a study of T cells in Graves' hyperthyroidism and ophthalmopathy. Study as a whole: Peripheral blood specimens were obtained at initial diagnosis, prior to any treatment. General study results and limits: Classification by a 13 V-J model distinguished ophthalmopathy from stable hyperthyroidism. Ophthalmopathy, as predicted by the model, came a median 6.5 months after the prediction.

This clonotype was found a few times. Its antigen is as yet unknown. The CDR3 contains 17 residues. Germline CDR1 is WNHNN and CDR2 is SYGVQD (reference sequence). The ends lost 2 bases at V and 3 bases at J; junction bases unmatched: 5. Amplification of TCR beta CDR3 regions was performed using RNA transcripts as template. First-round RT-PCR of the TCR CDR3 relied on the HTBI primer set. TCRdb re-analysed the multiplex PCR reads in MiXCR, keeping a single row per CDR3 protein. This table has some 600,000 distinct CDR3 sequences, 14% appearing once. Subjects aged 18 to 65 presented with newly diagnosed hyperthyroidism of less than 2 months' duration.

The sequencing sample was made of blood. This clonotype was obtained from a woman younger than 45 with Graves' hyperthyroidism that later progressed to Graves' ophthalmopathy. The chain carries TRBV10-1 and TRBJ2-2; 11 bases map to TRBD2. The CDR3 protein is CASSEGRTSGYTGELFF. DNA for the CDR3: TGCGCCAGCAGTGAGGGCCGGACTAGCGGGTACACCGGGGAGCTGTTTTTT.